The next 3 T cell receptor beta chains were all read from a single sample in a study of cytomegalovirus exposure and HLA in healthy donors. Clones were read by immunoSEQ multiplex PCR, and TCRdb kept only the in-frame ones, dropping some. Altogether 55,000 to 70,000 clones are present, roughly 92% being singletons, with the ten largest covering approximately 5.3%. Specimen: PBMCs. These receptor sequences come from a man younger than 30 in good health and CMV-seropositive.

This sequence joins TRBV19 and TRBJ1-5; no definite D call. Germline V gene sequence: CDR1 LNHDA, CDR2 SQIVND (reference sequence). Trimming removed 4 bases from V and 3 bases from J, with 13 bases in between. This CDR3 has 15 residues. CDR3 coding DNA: TGTGCCAGTAGTAGGAGGGCTGGTAACAATCAGCCCCAGCATTTT. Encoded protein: CASSRRAGNNQPQHF.

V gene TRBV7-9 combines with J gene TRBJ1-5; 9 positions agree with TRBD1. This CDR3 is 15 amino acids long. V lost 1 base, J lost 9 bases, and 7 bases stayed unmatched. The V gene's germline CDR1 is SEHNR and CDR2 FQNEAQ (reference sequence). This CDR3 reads CASSLGTGDVMPQHF. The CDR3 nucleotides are TGTGCCAGCAGCTTAGGGACAGGGGACGTAATGCCCCAGCATTTT.

The DNA for the CDR3 is TGTGCCAGCAGTCCCTCTATGACAGAATACTTACTCTATGGCTACACCTTC. Translation: CASSPSMTEYLLYGYTF. The rearrangement links TRBV4-2 to TRBJ1-2; D might be TRBD1 (5 bases). Germline V gene lookup returns CDR1 LGHNA and CDR2 YNFKEQ. The CDR3 is 17 amino acids. V shed 6 bases and J shed 4 bases, with 24 bases lying between them.